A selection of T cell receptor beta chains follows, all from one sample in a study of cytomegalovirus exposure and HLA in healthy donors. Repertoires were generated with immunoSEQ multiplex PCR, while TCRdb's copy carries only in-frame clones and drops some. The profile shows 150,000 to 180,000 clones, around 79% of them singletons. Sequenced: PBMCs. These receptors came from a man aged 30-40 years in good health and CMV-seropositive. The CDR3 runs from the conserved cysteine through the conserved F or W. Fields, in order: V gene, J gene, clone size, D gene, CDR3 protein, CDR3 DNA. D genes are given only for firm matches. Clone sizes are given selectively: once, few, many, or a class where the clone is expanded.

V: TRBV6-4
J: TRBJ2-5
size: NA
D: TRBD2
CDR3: CASNRTSGGETQYF
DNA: TGTGCCAGCAACAGGACTAGCGGTGGGGAGACCCAGTACTTC

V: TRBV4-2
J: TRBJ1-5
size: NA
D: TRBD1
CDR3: CASRQDPGQGEQPQHF
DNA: TGTGCCAGCAGACAGGATCCGGGACAGGGAGAACAGCCCCAGCATTTT

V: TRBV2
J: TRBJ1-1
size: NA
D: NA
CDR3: CASSEGIDEAFF
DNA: TGTGCCAGCAGTGAAGGAATAGATGAAGCTTTCTTT

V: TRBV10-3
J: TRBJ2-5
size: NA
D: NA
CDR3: CAISEGQQETQYF
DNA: TGTGCCATCAGTGAAGGACAACAAGAGACCCAGTACTTC

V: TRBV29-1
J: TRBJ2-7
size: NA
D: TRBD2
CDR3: CSVVGTSGNYRYEQYF
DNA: TGCAGCGTTGTGGGGACTAGCGGGAACTACCGCTACGAGCAGTACTTC

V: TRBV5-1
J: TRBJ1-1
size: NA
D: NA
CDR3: CASSPGPLTGPTEAFF
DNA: TGCGCCAGCAGCCCTGGTCCCCTGACAGGTCCCACTGAAGCTTTCTTT

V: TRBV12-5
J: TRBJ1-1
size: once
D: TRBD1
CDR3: CASGGRTGALQAFF
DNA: TGTGCTAGTGGTGGGAGGACAGGAGCCCTCCAAGCTTTCTTT

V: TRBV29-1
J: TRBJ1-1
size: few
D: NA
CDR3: CSARPSGVSTEAFF
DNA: TGCAGCGCCCGCCCTTCAGGGGTGAGCACTGAAGCTTTCTTT

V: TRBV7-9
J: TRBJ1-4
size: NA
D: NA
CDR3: CASSLYGANEKLFF
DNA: TGTGCCAGCAGCTTATACGGGGCTAATGAAAAACTGTTTTTT

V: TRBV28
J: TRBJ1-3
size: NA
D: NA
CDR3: CASSPPDASGNTIYF
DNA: TGTGCCAGCAGTCCCCCCGATGCGTCGGGAAACACCATATATTTT

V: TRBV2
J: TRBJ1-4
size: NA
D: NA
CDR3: CASSGPGHSRSFNEKLFF
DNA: TGTGCCAGCAGTGGACCTGGACACTCCCGGTCCTTTAATGAAAAACTGTTTTTT

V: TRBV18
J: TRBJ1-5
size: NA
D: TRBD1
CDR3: CASSPETGGFQPQHF
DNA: TGTGCCAGCTCACCAGAGACAGGGGGTTTTCAGCCCCAGCATTTT

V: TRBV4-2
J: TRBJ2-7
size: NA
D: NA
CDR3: CASSQDAQGIREQYF
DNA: TGTGCCAGCAGCCAAGATGCGCAGGGAATTCGCGAGCAGTACTTC

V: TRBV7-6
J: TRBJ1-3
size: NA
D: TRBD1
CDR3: CASSKLTPGGSGNTIYF
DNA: TGTGCCAGCAGCAAATTAACCCCAGGGGGCTCTGGAAACACCATATATTTT

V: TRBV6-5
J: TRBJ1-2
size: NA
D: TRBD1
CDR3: CASSRDRGYGYTF
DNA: TGTGCCAGCAGCCGGGACAGGGGATATGGCTACACCTTC

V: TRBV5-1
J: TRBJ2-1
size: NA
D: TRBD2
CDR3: CASSLASGDSYNEQFF
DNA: TGCGCCAGCAGCTTGGCGAGCGGGGATTCCTACAATGAGCAGTTCTTC

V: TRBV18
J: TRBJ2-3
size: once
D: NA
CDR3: CASSPLDNTHTDTQYF
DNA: TGTGCCAGCTCACCCCTCGACAACACTCACACAGATACGCAGTATTTT

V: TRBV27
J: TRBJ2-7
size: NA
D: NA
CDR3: CASSLGRVFSEQYF
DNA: TGTGCCAGCAGTTTGGGCAGGGTGTTCTCCGAGCAGTACTTC

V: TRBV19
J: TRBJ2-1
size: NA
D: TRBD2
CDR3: CASSTQGRGSYNEQFF
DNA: TGTGCCAGTTCCACCCAAGGGAGGGGCTCCTACAATGAGCAGTTCTTC

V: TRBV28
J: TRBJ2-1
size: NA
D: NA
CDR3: CASSLGQSHNEQFF
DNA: TGTGCCAGCAGTTTAGGACAGTCCCACAATGAGCAGTTCTTC

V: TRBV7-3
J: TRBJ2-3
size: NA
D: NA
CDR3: CASSLNRPDTQYF
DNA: TGTGCCAGCAGCTTAAACAGGCCAGATACGCAGTATTTT

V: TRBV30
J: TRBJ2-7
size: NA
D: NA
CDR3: CAWSSSYEQYF
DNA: TGTGCCTGGAGTTCCAGCTACGAGCAGTACTTC

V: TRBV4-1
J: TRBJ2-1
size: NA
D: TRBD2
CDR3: CASSQVGTSGIDEQFF
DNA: TGCGCCAGCAGCCAGGTAGGAACTAGCGGGATCGATGAGCAGTTCTTC

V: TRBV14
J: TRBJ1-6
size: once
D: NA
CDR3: CASSGTPGGGSPLHF
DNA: TGTGCCAGCAGCGGGACCCCGGGGGGAGGGTCACCCCTCCACTTT

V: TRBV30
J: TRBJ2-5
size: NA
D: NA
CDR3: CACWTEVVRQETQYF
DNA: TGTGCCTGTTGGACAGAGGTGGTAAGGCAAGAGACCCAGTACTTC

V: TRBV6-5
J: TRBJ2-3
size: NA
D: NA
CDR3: CASSYAGPPSDTQYF
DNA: TGTGCCAGCAGTTACGCGGGTCCCCCGTCGGATACGCAGTATTTT

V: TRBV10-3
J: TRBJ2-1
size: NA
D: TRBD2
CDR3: CAISEGLAGGNEQFF
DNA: TGTGCCATCAGTGAGGGGCTAGCGGGTGGCAATGAGCAGTTCTTC

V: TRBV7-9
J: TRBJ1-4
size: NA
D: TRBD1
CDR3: CASSLGTGKPNEKLFF
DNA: TGTGCCAGCAGCTTAGGGACAGGGAAGCCTAATGAAAAACTGTTTTTT

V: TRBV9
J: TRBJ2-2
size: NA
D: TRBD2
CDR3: CASSQGLAGKTGELFF
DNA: TGTGCCAGCAGCCAGGGACTAGCGGGAAAAACCGGGGAGCTGTTTTTT

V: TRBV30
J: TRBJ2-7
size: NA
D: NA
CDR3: CAWGTAYEQYF
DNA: TGTGCCTGGGGGACTGCCTACGAGCAGTACTTC

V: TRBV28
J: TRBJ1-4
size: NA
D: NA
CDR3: CASYGLHPNEKLFF
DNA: TGTGCCAGCTATGGACTCCACCCCAATGAAAAACTGTTTTTT

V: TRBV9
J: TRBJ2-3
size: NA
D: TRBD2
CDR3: CASSVDQAGGGDTQYF
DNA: TGTGCCAGCAGCGTAGATCAAGCGGGGGGCGGGGATACGCAGTATTTT

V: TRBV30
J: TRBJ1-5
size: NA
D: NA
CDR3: CACRLPQGSDQPQHF
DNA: TGTGCCTGCCGCCTCCCGCAGGGCTCCGATCAGCCCCAGCATTTT

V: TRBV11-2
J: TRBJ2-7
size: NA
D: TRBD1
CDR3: CASSPPGQGSDPRHF
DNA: TGTGCCAGCAGCCCACCCGGACAGGGGTCTGACCCTAGACACTTC

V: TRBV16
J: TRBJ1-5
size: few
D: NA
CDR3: CASSQSGQREDQPQHF
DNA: TGTGCCAGCAGCCAATCGGGTCAAAGGGAGGATCAGCCCCAGCATTTT

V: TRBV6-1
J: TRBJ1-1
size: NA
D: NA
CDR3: CATIQGLNTEAFF
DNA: TGTGCCACCATACAGGGACTGAACACTGAAGCTTTCTTT

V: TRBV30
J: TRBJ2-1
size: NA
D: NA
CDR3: CAWNRDRSTYNEQFF
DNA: TGTGCCTGGAACCGAGACAGGTCAACATACAATGAGCAGTTCTTC

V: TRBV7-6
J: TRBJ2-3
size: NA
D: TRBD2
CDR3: CASSLGLAEGTDTQYF
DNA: TGTGCCAGCAGCCTGGGACTAGCGGAGGGCACAGATACGCAGTATTTT

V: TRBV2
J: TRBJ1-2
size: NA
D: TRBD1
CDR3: CASSVDRGNGYTF
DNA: TGTGCCAGCAGTGTTGACAGGGGAAATGGCTACACCTTC